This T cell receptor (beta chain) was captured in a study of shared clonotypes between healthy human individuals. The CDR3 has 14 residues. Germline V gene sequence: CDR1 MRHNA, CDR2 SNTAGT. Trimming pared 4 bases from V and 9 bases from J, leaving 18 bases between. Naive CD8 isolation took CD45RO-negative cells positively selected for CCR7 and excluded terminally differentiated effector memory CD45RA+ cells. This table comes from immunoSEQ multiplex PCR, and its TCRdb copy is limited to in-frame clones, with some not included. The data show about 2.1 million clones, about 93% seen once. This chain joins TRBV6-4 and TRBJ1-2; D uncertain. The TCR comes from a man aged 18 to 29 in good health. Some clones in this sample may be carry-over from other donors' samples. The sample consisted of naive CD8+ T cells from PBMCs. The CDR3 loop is CASSVGLNAVSYTF. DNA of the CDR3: TGTGCCAGCAGTGTGGGCCTTAACGCGGTTAGCTACACCTTC.